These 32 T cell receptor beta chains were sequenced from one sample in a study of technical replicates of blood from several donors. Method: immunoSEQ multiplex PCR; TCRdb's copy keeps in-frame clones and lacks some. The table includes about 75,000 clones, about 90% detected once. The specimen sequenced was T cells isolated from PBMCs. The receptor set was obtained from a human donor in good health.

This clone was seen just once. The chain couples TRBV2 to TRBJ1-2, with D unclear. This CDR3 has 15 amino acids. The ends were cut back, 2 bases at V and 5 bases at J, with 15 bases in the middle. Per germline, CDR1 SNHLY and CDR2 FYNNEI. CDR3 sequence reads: CASSEPGTDPYGYTF. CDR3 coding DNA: TGTGCCAGCAGTGAACCCGGAACAGATCCTTATGGCTACACCTTC.

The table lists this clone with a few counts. Here the CDR3 reads CASSYSTSGRGYEQYF. As DNA, the CDR3 is TGTGCCAGCAGTTACTCGACTAGCGGGAGGGGGTACGAGCAGTACTTC. The chain uses TRBV6-5 and TRBJ2-7; 14 bases line up with TRBD2. The J segment lost 4 bases and the V segment lost 0 bases, leaving 2 bases of the junction unmatched. CDR3 size: 16 residues. CDR1 is MNHEY and CDR2 is SVGAGI in the germline V gene.

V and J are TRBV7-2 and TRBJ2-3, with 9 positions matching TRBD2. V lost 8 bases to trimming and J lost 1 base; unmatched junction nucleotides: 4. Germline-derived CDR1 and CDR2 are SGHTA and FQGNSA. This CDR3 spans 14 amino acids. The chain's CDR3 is CASRTSDRTDTQYF. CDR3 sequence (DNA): TGTGCCAGCCGGACTAGCGACCGCACAGATACGCAGTATTTT.

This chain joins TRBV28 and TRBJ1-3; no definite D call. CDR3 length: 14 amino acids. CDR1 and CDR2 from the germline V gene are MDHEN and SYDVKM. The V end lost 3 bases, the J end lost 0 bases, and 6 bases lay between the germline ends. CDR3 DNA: TGTGCCAGCAGTTTGGCCCTCTCTGGAAACACCATATATTTT. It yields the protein CASSLALSGNTIYF.

The CDR3 spells CASHPVQETQYF. CDR3 sequence (DNA): TGTGCCAGCCATCCGGTCCAAGAGACCCAGTACTTC. J is TRBJ2-5 and V is TRBV6-5; D is undetermined. With 8 bases removed from V and 1 base from J, the gap between germline ends came to 8 bases. This CDR3 spans 12 amino acids. Germline V gene lookup returns CDR1 MNHEY and CDR2 SVGAGI.

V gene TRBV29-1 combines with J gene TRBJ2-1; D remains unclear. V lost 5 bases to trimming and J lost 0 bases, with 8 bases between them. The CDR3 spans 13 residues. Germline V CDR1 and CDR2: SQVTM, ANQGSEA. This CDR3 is CSVKRSSYNEQFF. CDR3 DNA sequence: TGCAGCGTTAAAAGGAGCTCCTACAATGAGCAGTTCTTC.

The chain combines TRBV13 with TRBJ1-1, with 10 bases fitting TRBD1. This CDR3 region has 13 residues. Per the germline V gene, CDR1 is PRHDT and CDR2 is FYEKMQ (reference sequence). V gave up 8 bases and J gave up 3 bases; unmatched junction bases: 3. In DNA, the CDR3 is TGTGCCAGCGGGACAGGGGCGGACACTGAAGCTTTCTTT. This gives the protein CASGTGADTEAFF.

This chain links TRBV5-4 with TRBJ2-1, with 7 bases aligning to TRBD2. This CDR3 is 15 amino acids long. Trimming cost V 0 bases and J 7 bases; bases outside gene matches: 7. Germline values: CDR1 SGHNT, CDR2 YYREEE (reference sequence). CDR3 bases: TGTGCCAGCAGCTTGGCCGGACTAGGGAAGAATGAGCAGTTCTTC. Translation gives CASSLAGLGKNEQFF.

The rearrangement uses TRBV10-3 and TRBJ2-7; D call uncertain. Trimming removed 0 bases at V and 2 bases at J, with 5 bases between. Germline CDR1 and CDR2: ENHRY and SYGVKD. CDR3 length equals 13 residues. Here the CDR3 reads CAISESGAYEQYF. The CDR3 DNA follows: TGTGCCATCAGTGAGTCAGGAGCCTACGAGCAGTACTTC.

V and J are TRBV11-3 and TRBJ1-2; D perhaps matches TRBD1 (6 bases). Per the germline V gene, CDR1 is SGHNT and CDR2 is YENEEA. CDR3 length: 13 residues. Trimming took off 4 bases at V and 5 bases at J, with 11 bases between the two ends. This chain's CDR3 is CASSSGRGYGYTF. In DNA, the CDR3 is TGTGCCAGCAGCTCCGGGAGGGGGTATGGCTACACCTTC.

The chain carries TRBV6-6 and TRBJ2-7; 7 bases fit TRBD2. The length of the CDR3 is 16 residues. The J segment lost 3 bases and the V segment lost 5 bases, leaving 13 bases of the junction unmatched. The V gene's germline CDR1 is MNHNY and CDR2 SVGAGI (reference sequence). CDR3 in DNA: TGTGCCAGCAGTCCCCCCCTCATGGGAGGGCACTACGAGCAGTACTTC. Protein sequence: CASSPPLMGGHYEQYF.

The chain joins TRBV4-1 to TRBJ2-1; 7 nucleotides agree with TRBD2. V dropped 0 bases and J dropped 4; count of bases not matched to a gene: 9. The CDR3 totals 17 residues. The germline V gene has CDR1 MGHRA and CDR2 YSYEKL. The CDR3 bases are TGCGCCAGCAGCCAAGAACTGGCGGGAGACTCTTACAATGAGCAGTTCTTC. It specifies CASSQELAGDSYNEQFF.

The CDR3 here is CASSEAGVGETQYF. The CDR3 DNA follows: TGTGCCAGCAGTGAAGCAGGGGTTGGTGAGACCCAGTACTTC. V gene TRBV6-1 combines with J gene TRBJ2-5; possible D gene TRBD1, 5 bases. V was shortened by 0 bases and J by 5 bases, with 10 bases between the two germline ends. This CDR3 region has 14 residues. Germline V gene lookup returns CDR1 MNHNS and CDR2 SASEGT.

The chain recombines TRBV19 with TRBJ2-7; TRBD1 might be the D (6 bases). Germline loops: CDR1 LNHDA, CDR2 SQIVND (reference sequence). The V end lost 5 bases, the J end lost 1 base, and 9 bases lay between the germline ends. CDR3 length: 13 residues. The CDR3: CASSRDISYEQYF. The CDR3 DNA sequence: TGTGCCAGTAGTCGGGACATTTCCTACGAGCAGTACTTC.

The CDR3 bases are TGTGCCAGCAGTTTAATGGACAGCTCGCTCGGAAACACCATATATTTT. It encodes CASSLMDSSLGNTIYF. The V gene is TRBV28, the J gene TRBJ1-3; perhaps TRBD1 as D (6 bases). Deletions cut 2 bases from V and 4 bases from J, with 15 bases between. CDR3 length: 16 residues. Germline CDR1 is MDHEN and CDR2 is SYDVKM.

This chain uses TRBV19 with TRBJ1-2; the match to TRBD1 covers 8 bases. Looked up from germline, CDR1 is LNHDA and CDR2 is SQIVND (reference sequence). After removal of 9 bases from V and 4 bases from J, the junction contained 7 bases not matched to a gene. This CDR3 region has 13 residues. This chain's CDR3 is CASNRGASYGYTF. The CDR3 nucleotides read TGTGCCAGCAACAGGGGGGCTTCCTATGGCTACACCTTC.

Here the CDR3 reads CASSRDGSLVQPQHF. The CDR3 DNA reads TGTGCCAGCAGCCGGGACGGGAGCTTGGTGCAGCCCCAGCATTTT. The chain joins TRBV5-4 to TRBJ1-5, with TRBD1 as a possible D gene (5 bases). Trimming left V 4 bases short and J 7 bases short, with 18 bases between. CDR1 is SGHNT, CDR2 YYREEE, per germline (reference sequence). The CDR3 has 15 residues.

The CDR3 DNA reads as TGTGCCAGCTCAGAGGATGGAACAGGGTTATTTGGCTACACCTTC. Its translation is CASSEDGTGLFGYTF. This sequence joins TRBV7-3 and TRBJ1-2; weak D call: TRBD1 (6 bases). Germline V gives CDR1 SGHTA, CDR2 FQGTGA. V lost 8 bases, J lost 7 bases, and 23 bases lay in between. The CDR3 is 15 amino acids.

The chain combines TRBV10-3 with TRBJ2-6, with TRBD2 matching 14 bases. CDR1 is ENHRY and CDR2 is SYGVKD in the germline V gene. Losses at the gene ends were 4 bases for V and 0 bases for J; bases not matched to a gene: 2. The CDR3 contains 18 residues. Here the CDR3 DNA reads TGTGCCATCAGTGGGGGGACTAGCGGGAGCTCTGGGGCCAACGTCCTGACTTTC. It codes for CAISGGTSGSSGANVLTF.

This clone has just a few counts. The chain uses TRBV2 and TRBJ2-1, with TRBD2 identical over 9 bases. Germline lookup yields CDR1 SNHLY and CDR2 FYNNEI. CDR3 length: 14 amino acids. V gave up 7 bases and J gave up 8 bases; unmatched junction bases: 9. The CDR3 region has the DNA TGTGCCAGCATGGGGCGGGAGGGGGGCGATGAGCAGTTCTTC. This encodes CASMGREGGDEQFF. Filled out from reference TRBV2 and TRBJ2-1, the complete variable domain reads EPEVTQTPSHQVTQMGQEVILRCVPISNHLYFYWYRQILGQKVEFLVSFYNNEISEKSEIFDDQFSVERPDGSNFTLKIRSTKLEDSAMYFCASMGREGGDEQFFGPGTRLTVL.

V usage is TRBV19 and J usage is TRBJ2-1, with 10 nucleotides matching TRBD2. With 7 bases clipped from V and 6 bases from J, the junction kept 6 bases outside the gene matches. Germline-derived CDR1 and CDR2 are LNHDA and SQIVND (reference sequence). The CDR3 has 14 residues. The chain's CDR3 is CASNGGTSVNEQFF. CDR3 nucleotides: TGTGCCAGTAATGGGGGGACTAGCGTCAATGAGCAGTTCTTC.

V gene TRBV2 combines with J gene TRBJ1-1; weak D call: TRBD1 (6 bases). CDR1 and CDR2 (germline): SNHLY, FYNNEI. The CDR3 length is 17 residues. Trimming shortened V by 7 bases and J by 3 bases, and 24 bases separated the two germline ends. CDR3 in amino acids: CASKFPPGWGGYTEAFF. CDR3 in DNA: TGTGCCAGCAAATTCCCCCCAGGGTGGGGGGGCTACACTGAAGCTTTCTTT.

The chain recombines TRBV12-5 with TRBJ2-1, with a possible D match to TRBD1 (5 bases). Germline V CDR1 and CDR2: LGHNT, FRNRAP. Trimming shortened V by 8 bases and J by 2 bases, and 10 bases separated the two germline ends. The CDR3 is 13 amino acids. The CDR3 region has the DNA TGTGCTAGTTCTTGGGGCGCCTACAATGAGCAGTTCTTC. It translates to CASSWGAYNEQFF.

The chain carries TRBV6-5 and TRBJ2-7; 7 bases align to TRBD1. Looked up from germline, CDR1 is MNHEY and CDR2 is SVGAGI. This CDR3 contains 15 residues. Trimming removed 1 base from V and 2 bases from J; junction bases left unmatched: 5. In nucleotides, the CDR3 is TGTGCCAGCAGTTACTACCAGGGACAGCCCTACGAGCAGTACTTC. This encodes CASSYYQGQPYEQYF.

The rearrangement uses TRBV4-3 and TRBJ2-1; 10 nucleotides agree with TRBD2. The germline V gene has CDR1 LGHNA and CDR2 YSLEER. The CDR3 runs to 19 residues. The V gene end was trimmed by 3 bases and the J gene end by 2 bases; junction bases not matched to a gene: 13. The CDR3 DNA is TGCGCCAGCAGCCAGCCCCTTATTCCGGGACTAGCGCCCTACAATGAGCAGTTCTTC. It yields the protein CASSQPLIPGLAPYNEQFF.

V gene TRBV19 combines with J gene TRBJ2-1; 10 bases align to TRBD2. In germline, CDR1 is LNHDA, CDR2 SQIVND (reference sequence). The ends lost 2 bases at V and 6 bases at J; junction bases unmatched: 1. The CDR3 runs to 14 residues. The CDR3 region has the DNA TGTGCCAGTAGTATAAGCGGGAGGGCCAATGAGCAGTTCTTC. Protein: CASSISGRANEQFF.

The chain's CDR3 is CASSLQGQAGELFF. In nucleotides, the CDR3 is TGTGCCAGCAGCTTACAGGGTCAGGCCGGGGAGCTGTTTTTT. This chain uses TRBV7-2 with TRBJ2-2; D is possibly TRBD1 (5 bases). The germline V gene has CDR1 SGHTA and CDR2 FQGNSA. Deletions cut 2 bases from V and 6 bases from J, with 10 bases between. CDR3 length: 14 amino acids.

CDR3 amino acids: CASSSGQGLGYTF. In nucleotides, the CDR3 is TGTGCCAGCAGCTCCGGACAGGGCCTTGGCTACACCTTC. The J gene is TRBJ1-2, the V gene TRBV9, with 8 bases matching TRBD1. Germline assignment: CDR1 SGDLS and CDR2 YYNGEE. The CDR3 totals 13 residues. The V gene end was trimmed by 4 bases and the J gene end by 7 bases; junction bases not matched to a gene: 6.

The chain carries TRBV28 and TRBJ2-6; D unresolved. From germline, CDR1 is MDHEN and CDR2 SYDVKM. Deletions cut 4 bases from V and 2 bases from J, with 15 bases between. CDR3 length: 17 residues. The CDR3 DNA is TGTGCCAGCAGTTCCCCCGCCCCGATAGCTGGGGCCAACGTCCTGACTTTC. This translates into CASSSPAPIAGANVLTF.

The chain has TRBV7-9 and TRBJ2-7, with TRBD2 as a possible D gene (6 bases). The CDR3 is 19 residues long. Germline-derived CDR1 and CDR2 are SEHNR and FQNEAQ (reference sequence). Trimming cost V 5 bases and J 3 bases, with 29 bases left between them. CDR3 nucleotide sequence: TGTGCCAGCAGCCCCGGCGCGTTAGCGGCTCCCTCCCGCAGCTACGAGCAGTACTTC. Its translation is CASSPGALAAPSRSYEQYF.

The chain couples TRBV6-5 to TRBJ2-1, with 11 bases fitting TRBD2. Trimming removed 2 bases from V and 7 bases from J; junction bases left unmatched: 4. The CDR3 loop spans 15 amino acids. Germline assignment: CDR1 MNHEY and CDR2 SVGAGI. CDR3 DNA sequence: TGTGCCAGCAGTTACGGGCTAGCGGGAGGTAATGAGCAGTTCTTC. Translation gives CASSYGLAGGNEQFF.

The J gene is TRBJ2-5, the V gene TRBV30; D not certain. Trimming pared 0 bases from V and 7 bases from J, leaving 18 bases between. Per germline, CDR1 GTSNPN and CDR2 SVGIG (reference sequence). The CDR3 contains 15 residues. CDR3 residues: CAWSVSLGDVGTQYF. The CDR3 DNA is TGTGCCTGGAGTGTATCCCTCGGAGACGTCGGGACCCAGTACTTC.